The clone carrying this T cell receptor beta chain was seen a few times. What it binds is unknown. The authors made TCR cDNA by 5'RACE template switching, adding a universal primer site and UMIs. TCRdb re-derived calls from the 5' RACE reads in MiXCR, one entry per CDR3 protein. Here the sample spans about 500,000 distinct CDR3 sequences, around a sixth being singletons. The data are from a study of T cells after yellow fever vaccination. Study conclusions and caveats: By day 5 rather than day 15, the secondary response had peaked, though it was weaker. Abundant contaminating clonotypes from the bulk population could appear in FACS-sorted repertoires. Most clones from primary vaccination resurfaced after the booster (about 95% CD4, 88% CD8).

This CDR3 comprises 15 residues. The germline gives CDR1 MDHEN, CDR2 SYDVKM. V was clipped by 6 bases and J by 2 bases, with 17 bases between them. The chain recombines TRBV28 with TRBJ2-7; D is ambiguous. The sequence derives from a man aged 18 to 35 who received the YFV17D yellow fever vaccine. The sequences come from PBMCs, collected about 5 days after the first yellow fever vaccination. The CDR3 DNA reads as TGTGCCAGCAGCCCCCCAGGAGCTGGGCCCTACGAGCAGTACGTC. Protein sequence: CASSPPGAGPYEQYV.